A single sample is the source of the 29 T cell receptor beta chains below, sequenced in a study of Ad26.COV2.S vaccination and SARS-CoV-2 variants (dated by TCRdb to the early 2020s). The library was generated by the immunoSEQ multiplex PCR assay. TCRdb re-hosts the immuneACCESS table, in-frame sequences only. Its copies lack some clones; in the studies checked, an unresolved V gene accounts for under half of them, and the cause for the rest is not known. The sample data list 300,000 to 350,000 clones, and 86% of these were observed just once. The ten top clones hold around 11% of the sample. Interpreted using the paper, the treatment or condition label stands for: around 19 received Ad26.COV2.S at low or high dose, single or two shots; several received placebo; per-sample allocation not given. Repertoires of vaccine and placebo recipients were sequenced from samples collected on day 63 after the first injection.

Sequenced material: peripheral blood, taken in a trial of Ad26.COV2.S vaccine versus placebo. These receptors all stem from a person aged 18-60 years who received the Ad26.COV2.S COVID-19 vaccine or a placebo.

V and J are TRBV5-8 and TRBJ1-1; the D is unclear. V lost 6 bases and J 0 bases, leaving 12 bases between the germline ends. The germline V gene has CDR1 SGHTS and CDR2 YDEGEE. The CDR3 sequence is 14 residues long. The DNA of the CDR3 is TGTGCCAGCAACACCAAGCCCCTGAACACTGAAGCTTTCTTT. Encoded protein: CASNTKPLNTEAFF. Combining the CDR3 with reference TRBV5-8 and TRBJ1-1 gives the whole variable domain EAGVTQSPTHLIKTRGQQATLRCSPISGHTSVYWYQQALGLGLQFLLWYDEGEERNRGNFPPRFSGRQFPNYSSELNVNALELEDSALYLCASNTKPLNTEAFFGQGTRLTVV.

The V and J genes are TRBV28 and TRBJ2-1; 10 bases match TRBD2. Germline values: CDR1 MDHEN, CDR2 SYDVKM. The CDR3 loop spans 14 amino acids. V shed 6 bases and J 7 bases; nucleotides not matched to a gene: 6. The CDR3 nucleotides are TGTGCCAGCAGGTCTAGCGGGAGTAGAAATGAGCAGTTCTTC. Protein sequence: CASRSSGSRNEQFF.

The gene calls are TRBV11-2 and TRBJ2-7; 7 nucleotides match TRBD2. Germline lookup yields CDR1 SGHAT and CDR2 FQNNGV. The CDR3 is 14 residues long. With V trimmed by 1 base and J by 3 bases, 3 bases remained unmatched. This chain's CDR3 is CASSLGPSGYEQYF. CDR3 DNA sequence: TGTGCCAGCAGCTTAGGTCCTAGCGGCTACGAGCAGTACTTC.

The sample holds one count of this clone. The chain combines TRBV4-3 with TRBJ1-2; D gene uncertain. The CDR3 totals 15 residues. Germline CDR1 reads LGHNA; CDR2 reads YSLEER. V was clipped by 0 bases and J by 2 bases, with 10 bases between them. DNA for the CDR3: TGCGCCAGCAGCCAAGATTCGGGGAACAACTATGGCTACACCTTC. Translation gives CASSQDSGNNYGYTF.

The chain couples TRBV7-9 to TRBJ2-7; 7 bases line up with TRBD1. With V trimmed by 3 bases and J by 3 bases, 8 bases remained unmatched. Germline-derived CDR1 and CDR2 are SEHNR and FQNEAQ (reference sequence). CDR3 length: 15 residues. DNA for the CDR3: TGTGCCAGCAGCTTGCTCCGGGACAGCAGCTACGAGCAGTACTTC. Residues: CASSLLRDSSYEQYF.

The rearrangement joins TRBV7-2 to TRBJ2-3, with TRBD2 identical over 8 bases. The CDR3 runs to 16 residues. Germline assignment: CDR1 SGHTA and CDR2 FQGNSA. The V and J ends lost 4 bases and 2 bases, in that order; junction bases with no gene match: 8. The CDR3 reads CASSSGLAWITDTQYF. In nucleotides, the CDR3 is TGTGCCAGCAGCTCCGGACTAGCTTGGATCACAGATACGCAGTATTTT.

The chain uses TRBV11-3 and TRBJ1-5, with 11 bases that match TRBD1. After removal of 3 bases from V and 1 base from J, the junction contained 11 bases not matched to a gene. CDR3 size: 19 residues. Germline V CDR1 and CDR2: SGHNT, YENEEA. The CDR3 is CASSLGQGERRVSNQPQHF. CDR3 DNA sequence: TGTGCCAGCAGCTTGGGACAGGGGGAAAGGAGGGTCAGCAATCAGCCCCAGCATTTT.

Here the CDR3 DNA reads TGTGCCACCAGTGACCGGACAGGGGCCGGGGCCAACGTCCTGACTTTC. The encoded protein is CATSDRTGAGANVLTF. V and J are TRBV24-1 and TRBJ2-6; 9 bases are shared with TRBD1. The CDR3 has 16 amino acids. With 4 bases clipped from V and 4 bases from J, the junction kept 4 bases outside the gene matches. CDR1 and CDR2 from the germline V gene are KGHDR and SFDVKD.

The chain couples TRBV3-1 (or the pseudogene TRBV3-2) to TRBJ2-7; TRBD2 is a possible D gene (5 bases). Trimming took 8 bases from V and 2 from J, leaving 7 bases between them. CDR3 length: 11 amino acids. Germline V gene data show CDR1 as LGHDT and CDR2 as YNNKEL (reference sequence). This chain's CDR3 is CASGLTYEQYF. The CDR3 coding sequence is TGTGCCAGCGGACTTACCTACGAGCAGTACTTC.

The chain recombines TRBV5-4 with TRBJ2-6, with D hard to call. Trimming took 0 bases from V and 2 from J, leaving 6 bases between them. Germline values: CDR1 SGHNT, CDR2 YYREEE (reference sequence). The CDR3 sequence is 15 residues long. The CDR3 DNA reads as TGTGCCAGCAGCTTGGGGGCCCCTGGGGCCAACGTCCTGACTTTC. It translates to CASSLGAPGANVLTF.

With regard to this clone: This same CDR3 is encoded by further DNA sequences in the sample. The V call is TRBV27, the J call TRBJ1-5, with D possibly TRBD1 on 6 matching bases. The V gene lost 3 bases and the J gene lost 4 bases, with 10 bases spanning the gap. This CDR3 region has 14 residues. CDR1 and CDR2 from the germline V gene are MNHEY and SMNVEV (reference sequence). CDR3 nucleotide sequence: TGTGCCAGCAGTTTCCAGGGGCCAAATCAGCCCCAGCATTTT. Translated: CASSFQGPNQPQHF.

This rearrangement joins TRBV9 to TRBJ2-7; D is perhaps TRBD1 (5 bases). The CDR3 runs 15 residues. CDR1 and CDR2 from the germline V gene are SGDLS and YYNGEE. Trimming cost V 3 bases and J 2 bases, with 15 bases left between them. CDR3 bases: TGTGCCAGCAGCGCAGGTAGGGGCCCCACCTACGAGCAGTACTTC. Protein sequence: CASSAGRGPTYEQYF.

The chain recombines TRBV20-1 with TRBJ1-5; weak D call: TRBD1 (5 bases). Trimming left V 3 bases short and J 6 bases short, with 15 bases between. Germline CDR1 DFQATT, CDR2 SNEGSKA (reference sequence). This CDR3 contains 14 residues. In DNA, the CDR3 is TGCAGTGCTAGTCTCTCAGGGTCACGTCAGCCCCAGCATTTT. This codes for CSASLSGSRQPQHF.

About this clone: Sequence at one end of the junction differs from germline and may be a read error. The chain uses TRBV6-6 and TRBJ1-2, with TRBD1 matching 8 bases. In germline, CDR1 is MNHNY, CDR2 SVGAGI (reference sequence). CDR3 size: 11 residues. The CDR3: CASSYSGQDAF. DNA for the CDR3: TGTGCCAGCAGTTACTCGGGACAGGACGCCTTC.

J is TRBJ1-1 and V is TRBV7-8; perhaps TRBD1 as D (5 bases). Trimming left V 5 bases short and J 9 bases short, with 13 bases between. This CDR3 region has 12 residues. The germline V gene has CDR1 SGHVS and CDR2 FQNEAQ. In DNA form, the CDR3 reads TGTGCCAGCAGCCCTGCTTCAGGGCAAGCTTTCTTT. As protein: CASSPASGQAFF. Full variable domain (remainder filled in from reference TRBV7-8 and TRBJ1-1): GAGVSQSPRYKVAKRGQDVALRCDPISGHVSLFWYQQALGQGPEFLTYFQNEAQLDKSGLPSDRFFAERPEGSVSTLKIQRTQQEDSAVYLCASSPASGQAFFGQGTRLTVV.

The V call is TRBV6-5, the J call TRBJ2-7; 9 bases agree with TRBD2. V trimming: 7 bases; J trimming: 0 bases; junction bases outside the gene matches: 7. Germline CDR1 and CDR2: MNHEY and SVGAGI. The length of the CDR3 is 15 residues. CDR3 DNA: TGTGCCAGCACTAAGCGGGAGGCCACCTCCTACGAGCAGTACTTC. It codes for CASTKREATSYEQYF.

CDR3 nucleotides: TGTGCCACCAGCAGAGAGGGGGGACAGGGGATCGACTACACCTTC. Translated: CATSREGGQGIDYTF. This rearrangement joins TRBV15 to TRBJ1-2; 10 bases map to TRBD1. CDR1 and CDR2 (germline): LNHNV, YYDKDF (reference sequence). After removal of 0 bases from V and 10 bases from J, the junction contained 8 bases not matched to a gene. The CDR3 covers 15 residues.

DNA for the CDR3: TGTGCCAGCAGCTCGCACCTCGGGCAGACTTCCTACGAGCAGTACTTC. Translated, it gives CASSSHLGQTSYEQYF. The chain couples TRBV7-9 to TRBJ2-7; D unclear. V was trimmed by 4 bases and J by 1 base, leaving 17 bases between them. Germline V gene lookup returns CDR1 SEHNR and CDR2 FQNEAQ (reference sequence). The CDR3 runs 16 residues.

CDR3 amino acids: CASSVVGSGANVLTF. In DNA form, the CDR3 reads TGTGCCAGCAGCGTAGTAGGGTCAGGGGCCAACGTCCTGACTTTC. The chain recombines TRBV9 with TRBJ2-6, with no clear D. Trimming cost V 0 bases and J 4 bases, with 8 bases left between them. This CDR3 contains 15 residues. Germline lookup yields CDR1 SGDLS and CDR2 YYNGEE.

The chain uses TRBV28 and TRBJ2-3; the D gene is possibly TRBD2 (5 bases). CDR3 length equals 20 residues. The V gene's germline CDR1 is MDHEN and CDR2 SYDVKM. V lost 5 bases to trimming and J lost 1 base, with 28 bases between them. CDR3 sequence (DNA): TGTGCCAGCAGTGACCTGATAGAAGCACCCAGAGGGCCCCGCACAGATACGCAGTATTTT. Protein: CASSDLIEAPRGPRTDTQYF.

The V and J genes are TRBV6-1 and TRBJ1-2; unclear D gene. The ends were cut back, 2 bases at V and 5 bases at J, with 9 bases in the middle. Germline CDR1 is MNHNS and CDR2 is SASEGT. This CDR3 is 13 amino acids long. CDR3: CASSEMVGYGYTF. Written as DNA, the CDR3 is TGTGCCAGCAGTGAAATGGTCGGTTATGGCTACACCTTC.

This rearrangement joins TRBV7-2 to TRBJ2-1, with D possibly being TRBD2 (5 bases). The CDR3 covers 14 residues. The V gene lost 2 bases and the J gene lost 8 bases, with 13 bases spanning the gap. Germline loops: CDR1 SGHTA, CDR2 FQGNSA. The CDR3 region has the DNA TGTGCCAGCAGCTTAAGTGCGGGTGGGTATGAGCAGTTCTTC. Translation gives CASSLSAGGYEQFF.

V is TRBV9 and J is TRBJ2-5; D may be TRBD1 (6 bases). CDR1 SGDLS and CDR2 YYNGEE come from the germline V gene. The CDR3 covers 14 residues. V was clipped by 0 bases and J by 5 bases, with 11 bases between them. CDR3 region: CASSVGGGRETQYF. Written as DNA, the CDR3 is TGTGCCAGCAGCGTAGGTGGGGGCCGGGAGACCCAGTACTTC.

In regard to this clone: This same CDR3 is encoded by further DNA sequences in the sample. V is TRBV2 and J is TRBJ1-2; TRBD1 matches 8 bases. This CDR3 is built from 14 residues. V was pared by 6 bases and J by 3 bases, with 6 bases of the junction left unmatched. CDR1 SNHLY and CDR2 FYNNEI come from the germline V gene. In nucleotides, the CDR3 is TGTGCCAGCAGCCGAACAGGGGGAGACTATGGCTACACCTTC. Protein sequence: CASSRTGGDYGYTF. Complete variable domain (other parts from reference TRBV2 and TRBJ1-2): EPEVTQTPSHQVTQMGQEVILRCVPISNHLYFYWYRQILGQKVEFLVSFYNNEISEKSEIFDDQFSVERPDGSNFTLKIRSTKLEDSAMYFCASSRTGGDYGYTFGSGTRLTVV.

J is TRBJ1-2 and V is TRBV4-3; 11 nucleotides match TRBD1. With V trimmed by 3 bases and J by 8 bases, 8 bases remained unmatched. Germline values: CDR1 LGHNA, CDR2 YSLEER. The length of the CDR3 is 15 residues. This CDR3 reads CASSQGVGTGGGYTF. The DNA for the CDR3 is TGCGCCAGCAGCCAGGGCGTCGGGACAGGGGGAGGCTACACCTTC.

This clone was counted a single time. CDR3 protein: CASSFTAGPYEQYF. DNA for the CDR3: TGTGCCAGTAGCTTTACGGCAGGCCCCTACGAGCAGTACTTC. The rearrangement joins TRBV19 to TRBJ2-7; D is ambiguous. Germline V gives CDR1 LNHDA, CDR2 SQIVND (reference sequence). Trimming pared 6 bases from V and 2 bases from J, leaving 14 bases between. CDR3 length: 14 residues.

This clone was counted only a few times. The rearrangement joins TRBV7-2 to TRBJ2-1; TRBD2 aligns across 8 bases. Trimming removed 7 bases from V and 8 bases from J; junction bases left unmatched: 10. The CDR3 contains 14 residues. Germline assignment: CDR1 SGHTA and CDR2 FQGNSA. In DNA, the CDR3 is TGTGCCAGCATCCCGGGGGGGGGACGACATGAGCAGTTCTTC. Its translation: CASIPGGGRHEQFF.

This clone was counted a few times. The rearrangement joins TRBV4-3 to TRBJ1-1; unclear D gene. The CDR3 extends over 13 amino acids. V was cut by 8 bases and J by 3 bases, with 13 bases left in between. The germline V gene has CDR1 LGHNA and CDR2 YSLEER. The CDR3 loop reads CASGQTAHTEAFF. The CDR3 bases are TGCGCCAGCGGGCAGACCGCCCACACTGAAGCTTTCTTT.

This clone was counted only a few times. The chain has TRBV7-9 and TRBJ1-1, with D possibly being TRBD1 (6 bases). Germline-derived CDR1 and CDR2 are SEHNR and FQNEAQ (reference sequence). The V end was cut by 5 bases, the J end by 7 bases, with 8 bases between. The CDR3 consists of 11 residues. CDR3 bases: TGTGCCAGCAGCGCACAGGGTGAAGCTTTCTTT. It yields the protein CASSAQGEAFF.